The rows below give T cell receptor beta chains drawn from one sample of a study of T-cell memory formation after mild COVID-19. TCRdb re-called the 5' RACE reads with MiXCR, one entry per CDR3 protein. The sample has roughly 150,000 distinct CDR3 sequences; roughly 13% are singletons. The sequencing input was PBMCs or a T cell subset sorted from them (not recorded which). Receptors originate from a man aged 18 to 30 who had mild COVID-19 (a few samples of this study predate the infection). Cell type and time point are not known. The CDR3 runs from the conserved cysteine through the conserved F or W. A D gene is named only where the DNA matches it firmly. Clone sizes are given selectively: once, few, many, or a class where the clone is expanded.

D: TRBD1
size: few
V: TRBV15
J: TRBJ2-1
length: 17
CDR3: CATSRSPPGQGNHEQFF
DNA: TGTGCCACCAGCAGATCACCCCCGGGACAGGGGAATCATGAGCAGTTCTTC

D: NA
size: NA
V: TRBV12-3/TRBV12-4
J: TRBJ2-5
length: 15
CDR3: CASSLGLARGETQYF
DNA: TGTGCCAGCAGTTTAGGACTAGCCAGGGGGGAGACCCAGTACTTC

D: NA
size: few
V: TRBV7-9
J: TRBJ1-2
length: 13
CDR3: CASSLVGGHGYTF
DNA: TGTGCCAGCAGCTTAGTGGGAGGTCACGGCTACACCTTC

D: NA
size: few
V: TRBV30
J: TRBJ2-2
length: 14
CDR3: CAWTPTGNPGELFF
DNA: TGTGCCTGGACCCCGACCGGGAATCCCGGGGAGCTGTTTTTT

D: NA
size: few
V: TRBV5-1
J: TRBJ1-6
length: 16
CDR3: CASTLTRDSANSPLHF
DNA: TGCGCCAGCACCTTGACCCGTGATTCGGCTAATTCACCCCTCCACTTT

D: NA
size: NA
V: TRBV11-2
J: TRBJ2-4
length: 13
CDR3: CASREVTKNIQYF
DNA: TGTGCCAGCAGGGAGGTAACCAAAAACATTCAGTACTTC

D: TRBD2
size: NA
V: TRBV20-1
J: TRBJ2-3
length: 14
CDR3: CSARGGLRADTQYF
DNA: TGCAGTGCTAGGGGGGGGTTAAGGGCAGATACGCAGTATTTT

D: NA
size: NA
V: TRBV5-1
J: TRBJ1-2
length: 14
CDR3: CASSDRQVPYGYTF
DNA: TGCGCCAGCAGCGATAGACAGGTTCCTTATGGCTACACCTTC

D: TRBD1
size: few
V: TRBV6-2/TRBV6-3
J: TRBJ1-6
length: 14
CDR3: CASSPDRGRSPLHF
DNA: TGTGCCAGCAGCCCGGACAGGGGGCGATCACCCCTCCACTTT

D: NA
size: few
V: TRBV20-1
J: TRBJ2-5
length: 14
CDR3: CSARRGFGGETQYF
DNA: TGCAGTGCTAGGAGGGGCTTTGGGGGAGAGACCCAGTACTTC

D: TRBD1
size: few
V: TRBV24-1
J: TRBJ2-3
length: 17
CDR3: CATSDWTGGPSTDTQYF
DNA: TGTGCCACCAGTGATTGGACAGGGGGACCTAGCACAGATACGCAGTATTTT

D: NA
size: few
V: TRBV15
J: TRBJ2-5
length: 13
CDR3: CATSAPGFETQYF
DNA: TGTGCCACCAGCGCCCCAGGGTTCGAGACCCAGTACTTC

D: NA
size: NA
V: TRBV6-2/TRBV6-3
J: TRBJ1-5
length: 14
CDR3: CASSHPGGNQPQHF
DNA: TGTGCCAGCAGTCACCCGGGGGGCAATCAGCCCCAGCATTTT

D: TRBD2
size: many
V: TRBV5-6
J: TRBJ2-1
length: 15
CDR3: CASSFDQRGIDEQFF
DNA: TGTGCCAGCAGCTTTGACCAGCGGGGGATCGATGAGCAGTTCTTC

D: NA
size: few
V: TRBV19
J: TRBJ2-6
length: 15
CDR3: CASSNRLLGANVLTF
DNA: TGTGCCAGTAGTAACAGGCTCCTCGGGGCCAACGTCCTGACTTTC

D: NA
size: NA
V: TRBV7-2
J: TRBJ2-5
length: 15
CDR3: CASSSRGVGMETQYF
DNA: TGTGCCAGCAGTTCCCGCGGGGTGGGTATGGAGACCCAGTACTTC

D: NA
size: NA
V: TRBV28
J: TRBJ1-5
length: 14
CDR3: CASSFGLSNQPQHF
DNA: TGTGCCAGCAGTTTTGGTCTTAGCAATCAGCCCCAGCATTTT

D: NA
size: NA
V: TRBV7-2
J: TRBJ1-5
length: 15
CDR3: CASSRGGGSNQPQHF
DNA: TGTGCCAGCAGCAGAGGGGGGGGAAGCAATCAGCCCCAGCATTTT

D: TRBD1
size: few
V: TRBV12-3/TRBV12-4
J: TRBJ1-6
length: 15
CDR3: CASSLLRTGNSPLHF
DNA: TGTGCCAGCAGTTTGCTACGGACAGGGAATTCACCCCTCCACTTT

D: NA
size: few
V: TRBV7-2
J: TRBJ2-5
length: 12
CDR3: CASRQVGETQYF
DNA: TGTGCCAGCAGACAGGTTGGGGAGACCCAGTACTTC

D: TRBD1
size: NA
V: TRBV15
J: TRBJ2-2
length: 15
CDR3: CATSRGRGPTGELFF
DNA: TGTGCCACCAGCAGAGGCAGGGGGCCAACCGGGGAGCTGTTTTTT

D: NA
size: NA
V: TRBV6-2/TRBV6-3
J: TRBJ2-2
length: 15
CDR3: CASTEVDRRTGELFF
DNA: TGTGCCAGCACGGAGGTAGACAGGAGGACCGGGGAGCTGTTTTTT

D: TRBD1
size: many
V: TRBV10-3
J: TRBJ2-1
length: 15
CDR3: CATEIGQGLYNEQFF
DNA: TGTGCCACCGAGATCGGACAGGGGCTTTACAATGAGCAGTTCTTC

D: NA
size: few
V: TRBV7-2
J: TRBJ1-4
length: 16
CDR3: CASSSPSGSPNEKLFF
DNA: TGTGCCAGCAGCTCACCCTCGGGGAGCCCCAATGAAAAACTGTTTTTT

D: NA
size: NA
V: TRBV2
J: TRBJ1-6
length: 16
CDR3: CASSERRTADNSPLHF
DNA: TGTGCCAGCAGTGAAAGACGGACCGCTGATAATTCACCCCTCCACTTT

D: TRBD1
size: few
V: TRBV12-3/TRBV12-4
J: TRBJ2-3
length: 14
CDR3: CASSYGQGIDTQYF
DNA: TGTGCCAGCAGTTACGGACAGGGGATAGATACGCAGTATTTT

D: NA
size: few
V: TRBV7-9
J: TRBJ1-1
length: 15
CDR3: CASSPRGGQNTEAFF
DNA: TGTGCCAGCAGCCCTAGAGGGGGGCAGAACACTGAAGCTTTCTTT

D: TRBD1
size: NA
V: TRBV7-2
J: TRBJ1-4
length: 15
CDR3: CASSLMGQTQEKLFF
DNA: TGTGCCAGCAGCTTAATGGGACAGACTCAGGAAAAACTGTTTTTT

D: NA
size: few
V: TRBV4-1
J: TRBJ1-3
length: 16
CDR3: CASSQEGVRGRYTIYF
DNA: TGCGCCAGCAGCCAAGAAGGCGTTCGGGGGCGATACACCATATATTTT

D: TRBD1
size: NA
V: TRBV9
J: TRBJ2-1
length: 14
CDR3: CASRGTGPYNEQFF
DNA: TGTGCCAGCAGAGGGACAGGGCCTTACAATGAGCAGTTCTTC

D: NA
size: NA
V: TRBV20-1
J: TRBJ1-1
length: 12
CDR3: CSARDRITKAFF
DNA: TGCAGTGCTAGAGATCGGATTACTAAAGCTTTCTTT

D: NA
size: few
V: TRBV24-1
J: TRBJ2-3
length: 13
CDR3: CATSDFGRDTQYF
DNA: TGTGCCACCAGTGATTTTGGCAGGGATACGCAGTATTTT

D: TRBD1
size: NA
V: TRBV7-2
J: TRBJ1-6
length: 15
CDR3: CASSSWTGNNSPLHF
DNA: TGTGCCAGCAGCTCTTGGACAGGGAATAATTCACCCCTCCACTTT

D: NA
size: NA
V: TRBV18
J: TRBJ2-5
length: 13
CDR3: CASSPTPAETQYF
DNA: TGTGCCAGCTCCCCTACCCCTGCAGAGACCCAGTACTTC

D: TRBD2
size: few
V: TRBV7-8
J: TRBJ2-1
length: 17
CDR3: CASSLGLAGSSYNEQFF
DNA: TGTGCCAGCAGCTTAGGTCTAGCGGGGAGCTCCTACAATGAGCAGTTCTTC

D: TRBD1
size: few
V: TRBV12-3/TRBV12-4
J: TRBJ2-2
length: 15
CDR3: CASATGGSNTGELFF
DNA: TGTGCCAGCGCGACAGGGGGGTCGAACACCGGGGAGCTGTTTTTT

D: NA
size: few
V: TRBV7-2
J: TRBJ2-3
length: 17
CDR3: CASSLGGVLSGANTQYF
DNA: TGTGCCAGCAGCTTAGGCGGGGTTCTATCGGGGGCAAATACGCAGTATTTT

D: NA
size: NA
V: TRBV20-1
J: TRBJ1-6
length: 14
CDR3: CSAPSKFTGSPLHF
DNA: TGCAGTGCCCCATCTAAATTTACAGGTTCACCCCTCCACTTT

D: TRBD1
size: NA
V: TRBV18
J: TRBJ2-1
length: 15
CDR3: CASSPPGQGSYEQFF
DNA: TGTGCCAGCTCACCGCCGGGACAGGGGAGCTATGAGCAGTTCTTC

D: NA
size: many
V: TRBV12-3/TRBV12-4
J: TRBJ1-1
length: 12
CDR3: CASSLADTEAFF
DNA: TGTGCCAGCAGTTTGGCTGACACTGAAGCTTTCTTT

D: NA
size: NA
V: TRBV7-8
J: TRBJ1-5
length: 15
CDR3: CASSPAGTRGQPQHF
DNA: TGTGCCAGCAGCCCAGCCGGGACACGCGGCCAGCCCCAGCATTTT

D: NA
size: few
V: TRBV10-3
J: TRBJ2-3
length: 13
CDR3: CAISEPITDTQYF
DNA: TGTGCCATCAGTGAGCCGATAACAGATACGCAGTATTTT

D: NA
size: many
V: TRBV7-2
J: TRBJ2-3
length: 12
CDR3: CASSPDGDTQYF
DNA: TGTGCCAGCAGCCCCGACGGGGATACGCAGTATTTT

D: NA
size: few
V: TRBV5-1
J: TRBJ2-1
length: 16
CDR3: CASSPTSGDSLGHRCF
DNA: TGCGCCAGCAGCCCGACCTCCGGGGACTCCCTGGGACATCGGTGCTTC

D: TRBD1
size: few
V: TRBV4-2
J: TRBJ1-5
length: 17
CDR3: CASSQGYETGTSQPQHF
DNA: TGTGCCAGCAGCCAAGGCTACGAGACAGGGACTTCTCAGCCCCAGCATTTT

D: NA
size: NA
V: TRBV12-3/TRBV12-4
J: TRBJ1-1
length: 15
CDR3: CASRSGLMANTEAFF
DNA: TGTGCCAGCAGGTCCGGACTGATGGCGAACACTGAAGCTTTCTTT

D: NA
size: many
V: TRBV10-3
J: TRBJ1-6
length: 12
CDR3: CAISSGDSPLHF
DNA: TGTGCCATCAGTTCAGGGGACTCACCCCTCCACTTT

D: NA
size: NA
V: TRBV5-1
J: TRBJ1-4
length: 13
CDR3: CASRPDSNEKLFF
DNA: TGCGCCAGCAGACCGGACAGTAATGAAAAACTGTTTTTT

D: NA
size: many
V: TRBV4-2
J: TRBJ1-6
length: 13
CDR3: CASSQDKGTPLHF
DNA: TGTGCCAGCAGCCAAGATAAAGGGACACCCCTCCACTTT